These 21 T cell receptor beta chains share one sample of origin, sequenced in a study of shared clonotypes between healthy human individuals. The repertoire was sequenced with immunoSEQ multiplex PCR; TCRdb's copy has only in-frame clones and lacks some. This sample has 470,000 or so clones, with approximately 82% found just once. The material sequenced was PBMCs. These receptors were obtained from a woman aged 40 to 50 in good health. Some clones in this sample may be carry-over from other donors' samples.

The chain couples TRBV28 to TRBJ1-2; 8 positions agree with TRBD1. CDR3 length equals 15 residues. Germline CDR1 is MDHEN and CDR2 is SYDVKM. V shed 8 bases, J shed 8 bases, and the junction held 16 bases outside the gene matches. As DNA, the CDR3 is TGTGCCAGCGCCGCACCCGGACAGGGAAAGACGGGCTACACCTTC. As protein: CASAAPGQGKTGYTF.

This clone was seen just once. V usage is TRBV5-1 and J usage is TRBJ2-7; TRBD1 aligns across 8 bases. The CDR3 length is 13 residues. Germline CDR1 is SGHRS and CDR2 is YFSETQ. V was clipped by 4 bases and J by 2 bases; unmatched bases: 2. CDR3 sequence (DNA): TGCGCCAGCAGCGTGGACAGGGCCTACGAGCAGTACTTC. It translates to CASSVDRAYEQYF.

V gene TRBV4-1 combines with J gene TRBJ1-6; 7 bases fit TRBD1. CDR3 size: 18 residues. Trimming took 3 bases from V and 14 from J; bases not matched to a gene: 22. Per the germline V gene, CDR1 is MGHRA and CDR2 is YSYEKL. The CDR3 nucleotides read TGCGCCAGCAGCCAGTCCCCAACTACGACAGGGAAGGAGGGCACCCTCCACTTT. Protein: CASSQSPTTTGKEGTLHF.

As concerns this clone: The identical CDR3 is also encoded by other nucleotide sequences in the sample. The rearrangement links TRBV7-9 to TRBJ2-5, with 12 nucleotides matching TRBD2. The CDR3 has 17 residues. Germline trimming cut 5 bases from V and 5 bases from J; bases unmatched to any gene: 12. CDR1 and CDR2 from the germline V gene are SEHNR and FQNEAQ (reference sequence). Written as DNA, the CDR3 is TGTGCCAGCAGCACCCGAACTAGCGGGAGGAGATATGAGACCCAGTACTTC. Translation: CASSTRTSGRRYETQYF.

This clone has ten or more counts. The chain combines TRBV7-3 with TRBJ2-7; TRBD1 aligns across 10 bases. The germline V gene encodes CDR1 SGHTA and CDR2 FQGTGA. V was pared by 2 bases and J by 5 bases, with 6 bases of the junction left unmatched. The CDR3 runs 15 residues. CDR3 protein: CASSLVPGTGDEQYF. The CDR3 nucleotides read TGTGCCAGCAGCTTAGTCCCGGGGACAGGGGACGAGCAGTACTTC. Drawing the rest from reference TRBV7-3 and TRBJ2-7, the complete variable domain is GAGVSQTPSNKVTEKGKYVELRCDPISGHTALYWYRQSLGQGPEFLIYFQGTGAADDSGLPNDRFFAVRPEGSVSTLKIQRTERGDSAVYLCASSLVPGTGDEQYFGPGTRLTVT.

About this clone: Since a much larger clone is just one base distant, this may be a read error. The gene calls are TRBV2 and TRBJ2-7; no firm D call. The CDR3 length is 11 residues. Germline values: CDR1 SNHLY, CDR2 FYNNEI. The CDR3 nucleotides read TGTGCCAGCGGTGAATTGAGTGAGCAGTACTTC. Translating it yields CASGELSEQYF. The entire variable domain, with the rest obtained from reference TRBV2 and TRBJ2-7, is as follows: EPEVTQTPSHQVTQMGQEVILRCVPISNHLYFYWYRQILGQKVEFLVSFYNNEISEKSEIFDDQFSVERPDGSNFTLKIRSTKLEDSAMYFCASGELSEQYFGPGTRLTVT.

The chain carries TRBV4-2 and TRBJ2-2; 11 bases line up with TRBD1. The trim removed 0 bases at V and 5 bases at J, leaving 5 bases unmatched. Germline loops: CDR1 LGHNA, CDR2 YNFKEQ. The CDR3 extends over 17 amino acids. This chain's CDR3 is CASSQERDRGMTGELFF. The CDR3 nucleotides read TGTGCCAGCAGCCAAGAACGGGACAGGGGGATGACCGGGGAGCTGTTTTTT.

CDR3 coding DNA: TGTGCCAGCAGTCCGGACTGGAGCGGCACAGATACGCAGTATTTT. Amino acid sequence: CASSPDWSGTDTQYF. The V and J genes are TRBV6-4 and TRBJ2-3; D is perhaps TRBD2 (5 bases). Trimming removed 5 bases at V and 1 base at J, with 13 bases between. The CDR3 has 15 amino acids. The germline V gene has CDR1 MRHNA and CDR2 SNTAGT.

This clone was seen once. The rearrangement links TRBV28 to TRBJ2-1, with D tentatively TRBD2 (6 bases). Trimming removed 4 bases at V and 5 bases at J, with 15 bases between. The CDR3 has 15 amino acids. Germline V CDR1 and CDR2: MDHEN, SYDVKM. The CDR3 reads CASSSTGRRDNEQFF. The CDR3 DNA follows: TGTGCCAGCAGTTCCACCGGGAGACGGGACAATGAGCAGTTCTTC.

The chain uses TRBV27 and TRBJ2-7; D remains unclear. The CDR3 sequence is 15 residues long. Germline loops: CDR1 MNHEY, CDR2 SMNVEV (reference sequence). Trimming removed 6 bases at V and 2 bases at J, with 17 bases between. CDR3 in DNA: TGTGCCAGCAGCTCTAGGATGTGGCCGCCCTACGAGCAGTACTTC. It specifies CASSSRMWPPYEQYF.

The chain carries TRBV4-2 and TRBJ2-3, with unresolved D. Germline CDR1 reads LGHNA; CDR2 reads YNFKEQ. This CDR3 has 14 residues. Trimming removed 2 bases at V and 5 bases at J, with 11 bases between. The CDR3, as DNA: TGTGCCAGCAGCCAAACACGCGCGCAAGATACGCAGTATTTT. Residues: CASSQTRAQDTQYF.

This chain uses TRBV11-3 with TRBJ2-7; 9 nucleotides agree with TRBD2. Germline V CDR1 and CDR2: SGHNT, YENEEA. This CDR3 is 15 amino acids long. V lost 5 bases, J lost 3 bases, and 8 bases stayed unmatched. The CDR3 region has the DNA TGTGCCAGCAGCCCTGGCACTAGCGGGCACTACGAGCAGTACTTC. Amino acids: CASSPGTSGHYEQYF.

This clone was found once. The rearrangement joins TRBV11-3 to TRBJ2-2; 7 bases are shared with TRBD2. V lost 3 bases, J lost 3 bases, and 1 base stayed unmatched. CDR1 is SGHNT, CDR2 YENEEA, per germline. The length of the CDR3 is 14 residues. The CDR3 spells CASSLGGDTGELFF. CDR3 sequence (DNA): TGTGCCAGCAGCTTGGGAGGGGACACCGGGGAGCTGTTTTTT.

The chain employs TRBV18 and TRBJ1-1; 7 nucleotides line up with TRBD1. The CDR3 totals 14 residues. The ends lost 3 bases at V and 1 base at J; junction bases unmatched: 2. CDR1 is KGHSH, CDR2 LQKENI, per germline. CDR3 region: CASSPTGTNTEAFF. CDR3 coding DNA: TGTGCCAGCTCACCGACAGGGACGAACACTGAAGCTTTCTTT.

This clone turned up a few times. The chain is built from TRBV7-9 and TRBJ1-4; D gene uncertain. Between the trimmed V and J ends, which lost 1 base and 5 bases, there was a span of 8 bases. This CDR3 spans 14 amino acids. The germline V gene encodes CDR1 SEHNR and CDR2 FQNEAQ (reference sequence). CDR3: CASSLGSENEKLFF. The CDR3 bases are TGTGCCAGCAGCTTAGGGTCAGAAAATGAAAAACTGTTTTTT.

This chain uses TRBV5-1 with TRBJ2-2; 11 nucleotides align to TRBD2. The CDR3 contains 17 residues. V lost 1 base and J lost 3; bases outside the gene matches: 5. Germline V gene sequence: CDR1 SGHRS, CDR2 YFSETQ. This CDR3 is CASSLSLAGGYTGELFF. The CDR3 DNA reads as TGCGCCAGCAGCTTGAGTCTAGCGGGAGGTTACACCGGGGAGCTGTTTTTT.

This clone was observed a single time. This rearrangement joins TRBV5-1 to TRBJ2-7, with a possible D match to TRBD2 (6 bases). CDR1 and CDR2 from the germline V gene are SGHRS and YFSETQ. V dropped 2 bases and J dropped 6 bases, with 18 bases sitting between them. The CDR3 length is 15 residues. Written as DNA, the CDR3 is TGCGCCAGCAGCTTTCTGCCCGGCAGGGAGGCCGAGCAGTACTTC. It encodes CASSFLPGREAEQYF.

Only one count was recorded for this clone. This sequence joins TRBV10-3 and TRBJ2-1; 11 bases are shared with TRBD2. There are 15 residues in the CDR3. The J segment lost 7 bases and the V segment lost 3 bases, leaving 5 bases of the junction unmatched. Germline V gives CDR1 ENHRY, CDR2 SYGVKD. CDR3 DNA: TGTGCCATCAGTGATGGTGTAGCGGGAGGGAATGAGCAGTTCTTC. Residues: CAISDGVAGGNEQFF.

This chain joins TRBV7-6 and TRBJ1-6; 10 bases fit TRBD1. The V segment lost 5 bases and the J segment 10 bases; nucleotides outside the gene matches: 8. The germline V gene has CDR1 SGHVS and CDR2 FNYEAQ. The CDR3 length is 15 residues. The CDR3 coding sequence is TGTGCCAGCAGCCACGGTCCGGGACAGGGGTCACCCCTCCACTTT. The encoded protein is CASSHGPGQGSPLHF.

This sequence joins TRBV21-1 and TRBJ1-1; the table's TRBD1 call for D was not verified on the DNA. TRBV21-1 is given as a pseudogene. This CDR3 contains 13 residues. The CDR3 DNA follows: TGTGCCAGCATCAGGACAGTCAACACTGAAGCTTTCTTT. Translated: CASIRTVNTEAFF.

This clone was picked up many times. The genes are TRBV7-6 and TRBJ2-1; perhaps TRBD1 as D (6 bases). Germline V CDR1 and CDR2: SGHVS, FNYEAQ. This CDR3 contains 12 residues. With 2 bases removed from V and 10 bases from J, the gap between germline ends came to 9 bases. CDR3 residues: CASSLPQGEQFF. CDR3 DNA sequence: TGTGCCAGCAGCTTACCTCAGGGGGAGCAGTTCTTC.